This T cell receptor (beta chain) derives from a study of T-cell reconstitution after alpha-beta-depleted transplantation in children. Study-level points and caveats: Roughly two months post-transplant, alpha-beta T cells reportedly originated from several hundred graft clones that had expanded. Surviving recipient T cells and thymic progenitors underlay high day-60 TCRbeta diversity in some patients.

In the case of this clonotype: Its matching antigen is unknown.

Unique molecular identifiers were incorporated into the prepared TCRbeta library. TCRdb re-derived calls from the PCR reads in MiXCR, one entry per CDR3 protein. The table lists 600,000 to 800,000 distinct CDR3 sequences, over 10% of them singletons, with 0.79% in the top ten. Deletions cut 8 bases from V and 6 bases from J, with 9 bases between. Germline CDR1 is MNHEY and CDR2 is SVGEGT. CDR3 length: 11 residues. Sequenced here: PBMCs, sampled before TCRalphabeta/CD19-depleted stem cell transplant. This sequence was found in a girl aged 2 to 9 with congenital amegakaryocytic thrombocytopenia, due to receive a stem cell transplant. The chain uses TRBV6-2 or TRBV6-3 and TRBJ2-3, with D hard to call. The chain's CDR3 is CASRMVDTQYF. As DNA, the CDR3 is TGTGCCAGCCGCATGGTGGATACGCAGTATTTT.